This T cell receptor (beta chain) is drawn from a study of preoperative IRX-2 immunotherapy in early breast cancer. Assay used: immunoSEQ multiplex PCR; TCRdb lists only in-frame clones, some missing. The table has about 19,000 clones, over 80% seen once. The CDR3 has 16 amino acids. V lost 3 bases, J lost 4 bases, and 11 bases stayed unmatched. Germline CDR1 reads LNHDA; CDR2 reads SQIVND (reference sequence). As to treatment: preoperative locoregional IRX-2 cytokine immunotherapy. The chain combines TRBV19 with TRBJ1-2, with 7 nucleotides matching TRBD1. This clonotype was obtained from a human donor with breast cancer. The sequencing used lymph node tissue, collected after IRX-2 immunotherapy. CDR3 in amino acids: CASSMWTTGKGYGYTF. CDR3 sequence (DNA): TGTGCCAGTAGTATGTGGACGACAGGGAAGGGCTATGGCTACACCTTC.